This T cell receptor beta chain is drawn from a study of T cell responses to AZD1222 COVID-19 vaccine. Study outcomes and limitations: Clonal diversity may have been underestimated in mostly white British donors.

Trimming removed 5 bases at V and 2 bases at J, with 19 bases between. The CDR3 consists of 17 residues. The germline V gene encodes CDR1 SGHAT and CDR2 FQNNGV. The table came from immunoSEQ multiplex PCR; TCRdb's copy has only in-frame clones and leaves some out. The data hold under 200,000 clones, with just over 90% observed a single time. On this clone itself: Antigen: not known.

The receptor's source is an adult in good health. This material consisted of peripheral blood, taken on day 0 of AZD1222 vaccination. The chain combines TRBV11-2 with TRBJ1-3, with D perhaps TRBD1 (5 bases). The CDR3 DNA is TGTGCCAGCAGCCCCGGGGGAGGGAGATTCCCTGGAAACACCATATATTTT. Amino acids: CASSPGGGRFPGNTIYF. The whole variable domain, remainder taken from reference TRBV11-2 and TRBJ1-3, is EAGVAQSPRYKIIEKRQSVAFWCNPISGHATLYWYQQILGQGPKLLIQFQNNGVVDDSQLPKDRFSAERLKGVDSTLKIQPAKLEDSAVYLCASSPGGGRFPGNTIYFGEGSWLTVV.